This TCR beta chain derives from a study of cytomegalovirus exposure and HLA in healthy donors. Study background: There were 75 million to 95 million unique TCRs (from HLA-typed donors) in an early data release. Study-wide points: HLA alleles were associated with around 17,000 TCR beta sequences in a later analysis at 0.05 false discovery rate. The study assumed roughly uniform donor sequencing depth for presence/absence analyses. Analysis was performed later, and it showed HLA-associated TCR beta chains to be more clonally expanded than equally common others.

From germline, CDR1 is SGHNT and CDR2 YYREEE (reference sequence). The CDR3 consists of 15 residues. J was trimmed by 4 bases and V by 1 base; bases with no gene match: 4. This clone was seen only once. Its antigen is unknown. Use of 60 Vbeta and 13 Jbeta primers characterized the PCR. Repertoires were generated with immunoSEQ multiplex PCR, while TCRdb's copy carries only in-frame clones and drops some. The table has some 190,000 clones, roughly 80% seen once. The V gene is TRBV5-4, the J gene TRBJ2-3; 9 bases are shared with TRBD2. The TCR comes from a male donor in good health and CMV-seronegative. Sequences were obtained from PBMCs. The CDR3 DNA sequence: TGTGCCAGCAGCTTGCCTAGCGGGGCTGCAGATACGCAGTATTTT. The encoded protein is CASSLPSGAADTQYF. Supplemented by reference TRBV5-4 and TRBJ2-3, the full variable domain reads ETGVTQSPTHLIKTRGQQVTLRCSSQSGHNTVSWYQQALGQGPQFIFQYYREEENGRGNFPPRFSGLQFPNYSSELNVNALELDDSALYLCASSLPSGAADTQYFGPGTRLTVL.